This is a list of T cell receptor beta chains from one sample in a study of read filtering for tumor transcriptome and immune sequencing. TCRdb redid the calling of the reads with MiXCR, one entry per CDR3 protein. The sample lists roughly 130,000 distinct CDR3 sequences, about an eighth occurring once. Source material: a population of CD138-negative cells sorted from bone marrow. These receptor sequences come from a donor aged 40 or older with multiple myeloma. The CDR3 runs from the conserved cysteine through the conserved F or W. D genes are given only for firm matches. The size of a clone is reported for some rows only, either as once, few or many, or as a class for expanded clones.

d_call	v_call	clone_size	j_call	cdr3_nt	cdr3_aa
-	TRBV12-3/TRBV12-4	-	TRBJ2-3	TGTGCCAGCAGCTTAGAGCTCGGGGTGGGCACATATACGCAGTATTTT	CASSLELGVGTYTQYF
TRBD2	TRBV29-1	many	TRBJ2-1	TGCAGCATTGCCGGGACTAGCGGAGACAATGAGCAGTTCTTC	CSIAGTSGDNEQFF
-	TRBV6-5	few	TRBJ1-3	TGTGCCAGCAAAGACAGGCTCTCTGGAAACACCATATATTTT	CASKDRLSGNTIYF
-	TRBV20-1	many	TRBJ2-3	TGCAGTGCTCCCACCTCGCCAGATACGCAGTATTTT	CSAPTSPDTQYF
-	TRBV5-1	many	TRBJ2-1	TGCGCCAGCAGCTTGGGTCTGGATGAGCAGTTCTTC	CASSLGLDEQFF
TRBD2	TRBV12-3/TRBV12-4	many	TRBJ2-2	TGTGCCAGCAATCTGGGACTACTGAACACCGGGGAGCTGTTTTTT	CASNLGLLNTGELFF
-	TRBV3-1	-	TRBJ1-3	TGTGCCAGCAGCCAAGATCCCCAGGGCTCTGGAAACACCATATATTTT	CASSQDPQGSGNTIYF
-	TRBV5-1	many	TRBJ2-5	TGCGCCAGCAGCTTGGGTACGGCCGCCGAGACCCAGTACTTC	CASSLGTAAETQYF
TRBD2	TRBV20-1	many	TRBJ2-2	TGCAGTGCTAGAGCAGGCGGGAGGGAGGGGGAGCTGTTTTTT	CSARAGGREGELFF
TRBD2	TRBV28	-	TRBJ2-7	TGTGCCAGCAGTTTATACACCCCCGGGGGGAGGACCGACGAGCAGTACTTC	CASSLYTPGGRTDEQYF
-	TRBV12-3/TRBV12-4	many	TRBJ1-2	TGTGCCAGCAGTCCACCCCCCTTTGGTGTCTATGGCTACACCTTC	CASSPPPFGVYGYTF
TRBD2	TRBV12-3/TRBV12-4	many	TRBJ2-1	TGTGCCAGCAGGCAACTAGCGGGAGCTTCAGATGAGCAGTTCTTC	CASRQLAGASDEQFF
TRBD2	TRBV20-1	many	TRBJ2-5	TGCAGTGCGCGGACTAGCGGGGGAGAGACCCAGTACTTC	CSARTSGGETQYF
-	TRBV27	many	TRBJ1-6	TGTGCCAGCAGTTTTCCTCCGCGTTTCGGTTCACCCCTCCACTTT	CASSFPPRFGSPLHF
TRBD1	TRBV7-9	many	TRBJ2-7	TGCGCCAGCAGCCTGGGACAGGGGGCATACGAGCAGTACTTC	CASSLGQGAYEQYF
-	TRBV27	many	TRBJ2-5	TGTGCCAGCAGTTTAACAGGAATAGAGGGGACCCAGTACTTC	CASSLTGIEGTQYF
TRBD2	TRBV2	many	TRBJ2-1	TGTGCCAGCAGTGATAAAAGGACTAGCGGCTCCTACAATGAGCAGTTCTTC	CASSDKRTSGSYNEQFF
-	TRBV5-1	many	TRBJ1-1	TGCGCCAGCAGCTTGGCCGGGACCCGGAACACTGAAGCTTTCTTT	CASSLAGTRNTEAFF
TRBD2	TRBV4-1	many	TRBJ2-3	TGCGCCAGCAGCCAAGCTCTAGCTAGCGGCCCACAGATATTC	CASSQALASGPQIF
-	TRBV4-1	few	TRBJ1-5	TGCGCCAGCAGCCAAGAGGGGGGGACGAGCAATCAGCCCCAGCATTTT	CASSQEGGTSNQPQHF
-	TRBV6-2/TRBV6-3	many	TRBJ2-3	TGTGCCAGCAGTAGGGACTCCAACACAGATACGCAGTATTTT	CASSRDSNTDTQYF
-	TRBV24-1	many	TRBJ2-5	TGTGCCACCAGTGATTTGCGGAACAGGGCCCGAGGAGAGACCCAGTACTTC	CATSDLRNRARGETQYF
-	TRBV19	many	TRBJ1-5	TGTGCCAGTAGGACATCAGGGCAGGTGCCCCAGCATTTT	CASRTSGQVPQHF
-	TRBV4-1	few	TRBJ1-2	TGCGCCAGCAGCCAAGAATACGACAGCTATGGCTACACCTTC	CASSQEYDSYGYTF
TRBD1	TRBV12-3/TRBV12-4	many	TRBJ1-5	TGTGCCAGCAGTCAGGGACAGAGCAATCAGCCCCAGCATTTT	CASSQGQSNQPQHF
-	TRBV12-3/TRBV12-4	many	TRBJ1-1	TGTGCCAGCAAGGTGGACAGTGAGAACACTGAAGCTTTCTTT	CASKVDSENTEAFF
-	TRBV7-3	many	TRBJ2-3	TGTGCCAGCAGGTCCCCGCTGGTGGGAGATACGCAGTATTTT	CASRSPLVGDTQYF
-	TRBV6-5	many	TRBJ1-4	TGTGCCAGCACGGAGGGGGTTGCGGGTGAAAAACTGTTTTTT	CASTEGVAGEKLFF
TRBD1	TRBV7-2	-	TRBJ2-3	TGTGCCAGCTCCATAAGGGGGCGGGGCACAGATACGCAGTATTTT	CASSIRGRGTDTQYF
TRBD1	TRBV28	many	TRBJ1-4	TGTGCCAGCGAAGGGACAGGGCGTGAAAAACTGTTTTTT	CASEGTGREKLFF
TRBD2	TRBV7-2	few	TRBJ2-7	TGTGCCAGCAGCACTCAGCGGGAGGGCGAGCAGTACTTC	CASSTQREGEQYF
-	TRBV30	few	TRBJ1-2	TGTGCCTGGAGTGGACAATGGGCACGGGGAAACTATGGCTACACCTTC	CAWSGQWARGNYGYTF
-	TRBV19	many	TRBJ1-2	TGTGCCAGTAGTATAGGGCAGGACTTCTATGGCTACACCTTC	CASSIGQDFYGYTF
TRBD2	TRBV7-8	many	TRBJ2-1	TGTGCCAGCAGCGCTACCCGACTAGCACCATCCTACAATGAGCAGTTCTTC	CASSATRLAPSYNEQFF
-	TRBV10-3	many	TRBJ1-4	TGTGCCATCAGTGTCAACATGGAAACTAATGAAAAACTGTTTTTT	CAISVNMETNEKLFF
-	TRBV20-1	many	TRBJ2-2	TGCAGTGCTAGCTTCGGAGGGAACACCGGGGAGCTGTTTTTT	CSASFGGNTGELFF
-	TRBV14	many	TRBJ2-2	TGTGCCAGCAGCCAAGACCTCCTCGTGGGGAAGGGTGACGGGGAGCTGTTTTTT	CASSQDLLVGKGDGELFF
TRBD1	TRBV5-1	many	TRBJ2-1	TGCGCCAGCAGCTTAACAGGGGTCGATGAGCAGTTCTTC	CASSLTGVDEQFF